This T cell receptor beta chain came from a study of CD8+CD57+ T cells in acquired aplastic anemia. Overall study context: On average, sorted CD4+ and CD8+ cells gave 3 to 4 ug of DNA.

CDR3 and TCR beta VDJ profiling relied on genomic DNA as the template. Each CDR3 protein gets one entry after TCRdb re-called the reads with MiXCR. The sample holds about 200,000 distinct CDR3 sequences; 55% to 65% are singletons and the top ten take roughly 50%. Germline CDR1 reads MNHEY; CDR2 reads SMNVEV (reference sequence). V was clipped by 4 bases and J by 8 bases, with 11 bases between them. CDR3 length equals 13 residues. Selection for sequencing was limited to patients who had shown CD8+CD57+ cell expansion by flow cytometry. This TCR was sampled from a human donor with aplastic anemia. The V call is TRBV27, the J call TRBJ1-4; TRBD1 might be the D (5 bases). Sequenced input: sorted CD4+, CD8+, or CD8+CD57+ T cells (not recorded which) from PBMCs. The CDR3 sequence is CASSWGGGEKLFF. The CDR3, as DNA: TGTGCCAGCAGTTGGGGGGGGGGGGAAAAACTGTTTTTT.